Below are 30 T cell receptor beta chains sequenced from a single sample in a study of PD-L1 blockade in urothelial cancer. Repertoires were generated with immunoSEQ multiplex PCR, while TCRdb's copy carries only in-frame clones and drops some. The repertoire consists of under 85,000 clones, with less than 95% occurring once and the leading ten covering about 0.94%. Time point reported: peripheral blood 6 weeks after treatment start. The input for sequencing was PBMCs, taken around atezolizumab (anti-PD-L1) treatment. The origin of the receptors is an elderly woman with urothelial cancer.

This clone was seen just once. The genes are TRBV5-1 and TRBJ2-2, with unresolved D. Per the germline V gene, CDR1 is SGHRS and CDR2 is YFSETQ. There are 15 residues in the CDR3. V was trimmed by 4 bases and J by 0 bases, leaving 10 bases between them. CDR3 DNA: TGCGCCAGCAGCCAGACCACTACGAACACCGGGGAGCTGTTTTTT. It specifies CASSQTTTNTGELFF.

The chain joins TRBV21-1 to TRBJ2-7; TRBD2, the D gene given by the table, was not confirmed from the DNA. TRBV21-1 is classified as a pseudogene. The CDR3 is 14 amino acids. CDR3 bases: TGTGCCAGCAGCATGAGGCTAGCGGGGTACGAGCAGTACTTC. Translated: CASSMRLAGYEQYF.

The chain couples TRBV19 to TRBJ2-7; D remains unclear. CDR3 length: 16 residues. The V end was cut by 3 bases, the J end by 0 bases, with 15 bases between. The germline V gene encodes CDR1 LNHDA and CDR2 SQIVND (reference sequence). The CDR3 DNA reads TGTGCCAGTAGTATCCGCACGGCTTACTACTCCTACGAGCAGTACTTC. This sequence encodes CASSIRTAYYSYEQYF.

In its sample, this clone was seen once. The CDR3 DNA reads as TGTGCCATCAGCCGAGACACAGGGAGCGGGGCCAACGTCCTGACTTTC. Its protein product is CAISRDTGSGANVLTF. The chain recombines TRBV10-3 with TRBJ2-6, with D possibly matching TRBD1 (6 bases). The germline V and J ends were trimmed by 6 bases and 4 bases, with 16 bases remaining between them. The CDR3 totals 16 residues. In germline, CDR1 is ENHRY, CDR2 SYGVKD.

CDR3 bases: TGTGCCAGCAGCTCCCACGGGGATGGGGAAGCTTTCTTT. It translates to CASSSHGDGEAFF. The chain uses TRBV9 and TRBJ1-1; no clear D gene. The CDR3 has 13 residues. CDR1 SGDLS and CDR2 YYNGEE come from the germline V gene. V was trimmed by 4 bases and J by 8 bases, leaving 15 bases between them.

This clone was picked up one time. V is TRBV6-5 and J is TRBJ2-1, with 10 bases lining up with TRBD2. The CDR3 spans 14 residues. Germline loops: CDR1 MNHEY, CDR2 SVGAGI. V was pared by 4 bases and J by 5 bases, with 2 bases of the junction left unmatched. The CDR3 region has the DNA TGTGCCAGCAGTTCGGGACTAGCGCACAATGAGCAGTTCTTC. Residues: CASSSGLAHNEQFF.

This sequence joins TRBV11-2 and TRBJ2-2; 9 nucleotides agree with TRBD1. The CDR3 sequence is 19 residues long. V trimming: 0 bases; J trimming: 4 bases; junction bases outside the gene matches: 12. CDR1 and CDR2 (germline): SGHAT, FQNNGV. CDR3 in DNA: TGTGCCAGCAGCTTAGATCGAGGCTCCGGGACAGGGAGCACCGGGGAGCTGTTTTTT. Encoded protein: CASSLDRGSGTGSTGELFF.

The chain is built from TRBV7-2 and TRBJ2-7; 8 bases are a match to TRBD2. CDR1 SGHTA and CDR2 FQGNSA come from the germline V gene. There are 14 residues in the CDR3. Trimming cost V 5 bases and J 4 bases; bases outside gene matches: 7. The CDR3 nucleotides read TGTGCCAGCAGCCCGAGCGGGAGTTGGTACGAGCAGTACTTC. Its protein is CASSPSGSWYEQYF. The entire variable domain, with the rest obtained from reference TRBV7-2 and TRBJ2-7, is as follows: GAGVSQSPSNKVTEKGKDVELRCDPISGHTALYWYRQSLGQGLEFLIYFQGNSAPDKSGLPSDRFSAERTGGSVSTLTIQRTQQEDSAVYLCASSPSGSWYEQYFGPGTRLTVT.

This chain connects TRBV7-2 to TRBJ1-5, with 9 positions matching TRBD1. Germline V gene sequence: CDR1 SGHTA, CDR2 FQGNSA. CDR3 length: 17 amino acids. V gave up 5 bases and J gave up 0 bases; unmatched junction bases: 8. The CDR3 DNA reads TGTGCCAGCAGCCCCGGACAGGGGCCCACTAGCAATCAGCCCCAGCATTTT. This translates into CASSPGQGPTSNQPQHF.

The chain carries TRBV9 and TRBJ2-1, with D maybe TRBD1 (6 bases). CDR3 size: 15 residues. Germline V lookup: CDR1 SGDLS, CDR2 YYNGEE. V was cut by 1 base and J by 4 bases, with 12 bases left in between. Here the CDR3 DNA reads TGTGCCAGCAGCGTAACAGGACAGCCATACAATGAGCAGTTCTTC. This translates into CASSVTGQPYNEQFF.

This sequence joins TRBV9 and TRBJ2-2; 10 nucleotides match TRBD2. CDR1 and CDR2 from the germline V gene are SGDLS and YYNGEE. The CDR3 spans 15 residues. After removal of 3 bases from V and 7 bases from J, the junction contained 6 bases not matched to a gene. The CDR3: CASSDTSGNVGELFF. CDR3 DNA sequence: TGTGCCAGCAGCGATACTAGCGGGAATGTCGGGGAGCTGTTTTTT.

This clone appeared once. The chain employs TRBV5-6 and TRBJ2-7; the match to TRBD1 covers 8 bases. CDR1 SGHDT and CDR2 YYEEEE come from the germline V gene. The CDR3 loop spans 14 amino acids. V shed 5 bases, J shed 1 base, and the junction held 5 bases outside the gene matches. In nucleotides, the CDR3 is TGTGCCAGCAGTCGGACAGGGTCATCCTACGAGCAGTACTTC. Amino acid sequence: CASSRTGSSYEQYF.

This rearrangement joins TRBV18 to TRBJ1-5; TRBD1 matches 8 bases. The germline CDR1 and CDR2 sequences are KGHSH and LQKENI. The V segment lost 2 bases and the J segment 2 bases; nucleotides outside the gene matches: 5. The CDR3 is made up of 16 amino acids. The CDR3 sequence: CASSPAVTGGNQPQHF. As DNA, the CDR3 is TGTGCCAGCTCACCAGCAGTGACAGGGGGCAATCAGCCCCAGCATTTT.

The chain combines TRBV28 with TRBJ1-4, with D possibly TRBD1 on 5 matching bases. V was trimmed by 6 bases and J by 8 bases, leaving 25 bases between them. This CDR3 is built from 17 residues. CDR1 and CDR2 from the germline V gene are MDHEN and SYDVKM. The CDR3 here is CASRRSGTVSREEKLFF. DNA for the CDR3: TGTGCCAGCAGGAGATCCGGGACGGTTTCTCGGGAGGAAAAACTGTTTTTT.

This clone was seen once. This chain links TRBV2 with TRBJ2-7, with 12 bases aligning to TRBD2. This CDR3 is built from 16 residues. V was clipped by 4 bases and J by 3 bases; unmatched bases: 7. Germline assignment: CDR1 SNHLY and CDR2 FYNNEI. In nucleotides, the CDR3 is TGTGCCAGCAGTGGGGAGACTAGCGGGAGAATCTACGAGCAGTACTTC. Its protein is CASSGETSGRIYEQYF.

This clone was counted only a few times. The CDR3 loop reads CASSVARYEQYF. The CDR3 DNA sequence: TGTGCCAGCAGTGTAGCGAGGTACGAGCAGTACTTC. The gene calls are TRBV6-1 and TRBJ2-7; D is perhaps TRBD2 (5 bases). Germline V gene data show CDR1 as MNHNS and CDR2 as SASEGT. With 4 bases removed from V and 4 bases from J, the gap between germline ends came to 8 bases. The CDR3 is 12 residues long.

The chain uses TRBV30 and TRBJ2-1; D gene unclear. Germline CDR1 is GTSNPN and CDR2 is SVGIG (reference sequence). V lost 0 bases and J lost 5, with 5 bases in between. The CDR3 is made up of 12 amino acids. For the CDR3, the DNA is TGTGCCTGGAGTGTACGAGACAATGAGCAGTTCTTC. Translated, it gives CAWSVRDNEQFF.

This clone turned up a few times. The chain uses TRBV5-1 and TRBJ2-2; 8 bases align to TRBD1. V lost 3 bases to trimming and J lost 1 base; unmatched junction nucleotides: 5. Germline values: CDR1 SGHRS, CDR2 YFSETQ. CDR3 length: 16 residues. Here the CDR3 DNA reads TGCGCCAGCAGCTCATGGGACAGGAGGAACACCGGGGAGCTGTTTTTT. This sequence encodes CASSSWDRRNTGELFF.

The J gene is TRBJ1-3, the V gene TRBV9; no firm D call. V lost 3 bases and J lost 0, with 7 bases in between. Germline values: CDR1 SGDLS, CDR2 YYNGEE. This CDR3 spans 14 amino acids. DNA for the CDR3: TGTGCCAGCAGCGACCTAGACTCTGGAAACACCATATATTTT. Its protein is CASSDLDSGNTIYF.

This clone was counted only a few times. This chain's CDR3 is CASSLPPEQYF. CDR3 sequence (DNA): TGTGCCAGCTCCCTCCCCCCCGAGCAGTACTTC. This chain connects TRBV18 to TRBJ2-7; D is unclear. The V gene's germline CDR1 is KGHSH and CDR2 LQKENI. Trimming pared 6 bases from V and 6 bases from J, leaving 9 bases between. The CDR3 spans 11 residues.

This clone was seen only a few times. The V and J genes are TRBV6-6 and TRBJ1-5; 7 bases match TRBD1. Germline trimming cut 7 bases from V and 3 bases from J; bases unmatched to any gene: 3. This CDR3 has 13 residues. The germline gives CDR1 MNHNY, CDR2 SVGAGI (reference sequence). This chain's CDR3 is CASTGTDNQPQHF. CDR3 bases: TGTGCCAGCACCGGGACAGACAATCAGCCCCAGCATTTT.

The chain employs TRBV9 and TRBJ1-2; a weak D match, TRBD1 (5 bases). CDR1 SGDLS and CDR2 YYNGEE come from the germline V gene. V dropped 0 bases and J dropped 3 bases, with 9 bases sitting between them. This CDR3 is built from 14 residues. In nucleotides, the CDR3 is TGTGCCAGCAGCGTAGCAGGGTTTGACTATGGCTACACCTTC. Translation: CASSVAGFDYGYTF.

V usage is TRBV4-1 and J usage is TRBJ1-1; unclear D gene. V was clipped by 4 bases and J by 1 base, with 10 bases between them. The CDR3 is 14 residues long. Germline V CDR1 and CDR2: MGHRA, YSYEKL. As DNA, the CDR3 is TGCGCCAGCAGCCCGAGACACACGAACACTGAAGCTTTCTTT. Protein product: CASSPRHTNTEAFF.

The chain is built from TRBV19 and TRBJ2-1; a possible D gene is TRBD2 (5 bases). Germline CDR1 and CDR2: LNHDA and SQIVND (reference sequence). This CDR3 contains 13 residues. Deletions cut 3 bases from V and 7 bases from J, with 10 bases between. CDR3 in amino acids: CASSIVSGNEQFF. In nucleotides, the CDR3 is TGTGCCAGTAGTATTGTCTCGGGGAATGAGCAGTTCTTC.

CDR3 region: CASSLLGGNNEKLFF. In DNA form, the CDR3 reads TGTGCCAGCAGTTTATTAGGGGGAAATAATGAAAAACTGTTTTTT. V gene TRBV28 combines with J gene TRBJ1-4; tentative D call: TRBD1 (6 bases). Looked up from germline, CDR1 is MDHEN and CDR2 is SYDVKM. The CDR3 is made up of 15 amino acids. V lost 1 base and J lost 4, with 10 bases in between.

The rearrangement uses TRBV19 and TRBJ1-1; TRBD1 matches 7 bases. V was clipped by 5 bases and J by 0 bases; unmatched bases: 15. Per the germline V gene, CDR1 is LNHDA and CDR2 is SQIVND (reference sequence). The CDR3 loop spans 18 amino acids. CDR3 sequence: CASSPLRGLPLMNTEAFF. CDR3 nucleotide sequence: TGTGCCAGTAGTCCACTTAGGGGGCTACCTCTCATGAACACTGAAGCTTTCTTT.

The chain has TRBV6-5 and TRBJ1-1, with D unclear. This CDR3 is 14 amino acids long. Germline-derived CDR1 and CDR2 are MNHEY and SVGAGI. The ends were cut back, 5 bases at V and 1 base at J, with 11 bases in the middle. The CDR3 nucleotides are TGTGCCAGCAGTATGGACTTAGGGAACACTGAAGCTTTCTTT. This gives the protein CASSMDLGNTEAFF.

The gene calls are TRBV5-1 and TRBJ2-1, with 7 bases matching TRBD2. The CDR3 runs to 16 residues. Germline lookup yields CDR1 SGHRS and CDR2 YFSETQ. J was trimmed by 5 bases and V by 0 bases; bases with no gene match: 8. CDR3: CASSLGAGVMDNEQFF. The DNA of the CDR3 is TGCGCCAGCAGCTTGGGTGCGGGAGTGATGGACAATGAGCAGTTCTTC. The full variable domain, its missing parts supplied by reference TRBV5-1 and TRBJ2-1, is KAGVTQTPRYLIKTRGQQVTLSCSPISGHRSVSWYQQTPGQGLQFLFEYFSETQRNKGNFPGRFSGRQFSNSRSEMNVSTLELGDSALYLCASSLGAGVMDNEQFFGPGTRLTVL.

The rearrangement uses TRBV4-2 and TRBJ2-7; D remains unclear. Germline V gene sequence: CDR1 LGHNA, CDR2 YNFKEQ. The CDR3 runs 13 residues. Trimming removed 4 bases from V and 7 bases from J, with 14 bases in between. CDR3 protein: CASSPGVAREQYF. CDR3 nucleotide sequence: TGTGCCAGCAGCCCTGGAGTTGCACGAGAGCAGTACTTC.

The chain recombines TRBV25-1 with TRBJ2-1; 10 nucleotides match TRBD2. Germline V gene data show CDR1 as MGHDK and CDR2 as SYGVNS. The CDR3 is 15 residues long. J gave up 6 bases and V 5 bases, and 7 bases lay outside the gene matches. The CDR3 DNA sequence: TGTGCCAGCAGTAGGTCCGGGACTAGCGTCAATGAGCAGTTCTTC. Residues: CASSRSGTSVNEQFF.